Sequencing of this T cell receptor (beta chain) was carried out in a study of identical twins. Study-wide results and caveats: Cross-sectional statistics, not tracking of the same donors, supported the conclusions.

As for this clonotype: What it binds is unknown.

TCRdb re-analysed the 5' RACE reads in MiXCR, keeping a single row per CDR3 protein. The sample holds about 520,000 distinct CDR3 sequences, 20% to 25% seen once. Germline V gives CDR1 MNHNS, CDR2 SASEGT. V lost 5 bases and J 0 bases, leaving 8 bases between the germline ends. The CDR3 runs 13 residues. The same data also contributed to another study, on T cells expressing NK-cell markers. This second study notes: A range of 1.0-7.0% of CD8+ T cells consisted of dominant NKG2C+ clonotypes in 5 to 7 donors.

Input material: CD4+ T cells sorted from blood. This TCR was sampled from a woman in her late teens or twenties in good health. The rearrangement uses TRBV6-1 and TRBJ2-7; D is ambiguous. The CDR3: CASSQPSSYEQYF. CDR3 nucleotide sequence: TGTGCCAGCAGTCAACCGAGCTCCTACGAGCAGTACTTC.